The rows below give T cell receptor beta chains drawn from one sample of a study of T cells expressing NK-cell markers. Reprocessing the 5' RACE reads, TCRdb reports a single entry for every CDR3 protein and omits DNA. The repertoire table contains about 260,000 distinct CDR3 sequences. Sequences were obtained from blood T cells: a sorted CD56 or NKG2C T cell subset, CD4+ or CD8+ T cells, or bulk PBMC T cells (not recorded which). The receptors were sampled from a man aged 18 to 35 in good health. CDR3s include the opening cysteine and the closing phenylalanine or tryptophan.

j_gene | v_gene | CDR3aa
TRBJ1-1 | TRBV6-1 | CASINKGFTEAFF
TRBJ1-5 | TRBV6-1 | CASSRTVNQPQHF
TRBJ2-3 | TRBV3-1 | CASRPSGRSTDTQYF
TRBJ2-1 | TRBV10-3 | CAIMADRGNEQFF
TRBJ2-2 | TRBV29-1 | CSVPSTGLAGELFF
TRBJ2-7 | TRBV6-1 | CASRQGGFYEQYF
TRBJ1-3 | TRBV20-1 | CSVPERRAGSGNTIYF
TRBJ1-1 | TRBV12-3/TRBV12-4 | CASSPERGKEAFF
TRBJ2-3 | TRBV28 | CASTLWDFSLDTQYF
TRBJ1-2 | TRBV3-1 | CASSQDGIRLGYTF
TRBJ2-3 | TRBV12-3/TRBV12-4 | CASSPDRGLLPGGDTRYF
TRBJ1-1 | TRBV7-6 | CASSSYTVGTEAFF
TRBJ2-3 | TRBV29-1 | CSVSGSSDTQYF
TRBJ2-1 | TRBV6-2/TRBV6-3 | CASSYYLGEQFF
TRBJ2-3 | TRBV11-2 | CASSRTGPAPDTQYF
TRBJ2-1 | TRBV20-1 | CSARDASGMYNEQFF
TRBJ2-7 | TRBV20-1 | CSVSGAVAYEQYF
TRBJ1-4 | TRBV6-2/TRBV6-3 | CASRGLGLRNEKLFF
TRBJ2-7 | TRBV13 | CASRRKGQVNEQYF
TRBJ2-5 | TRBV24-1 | CATRGHDQETQYF
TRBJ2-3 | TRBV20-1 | CSARFSKVTDTQYF
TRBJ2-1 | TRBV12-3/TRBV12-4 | CASSSLGRGSYNEQFF
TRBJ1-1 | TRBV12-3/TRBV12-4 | CASSFRTARWTEAFF
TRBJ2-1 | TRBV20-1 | CSAPPLGNEQFF
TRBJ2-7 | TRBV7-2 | CASSLARSDSVFSYEQYF
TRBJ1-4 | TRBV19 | CASRHTQGTDREKLFF
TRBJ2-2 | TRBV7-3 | CASSLGKAGELFF
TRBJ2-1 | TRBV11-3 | CASSSPRDRGYEQFF
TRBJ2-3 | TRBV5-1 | CASRGLAHTDTQYF
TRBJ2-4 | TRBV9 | CATLTDRAPAKNIQYF
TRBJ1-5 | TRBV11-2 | CASSSTGAPPQHF
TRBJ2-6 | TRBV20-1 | CSARNRDNAGANVLTF
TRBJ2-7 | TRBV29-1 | CSVPRTASGEQYF
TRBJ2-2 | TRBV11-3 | CASSNSPVGTGELFF
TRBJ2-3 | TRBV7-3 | CASSLTGGAYTDTQYF
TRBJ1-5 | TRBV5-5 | CASSYTGEQPQHF
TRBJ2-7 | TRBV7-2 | CASSFIGGARSSYEQYF
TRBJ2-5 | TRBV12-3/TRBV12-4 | CASSLSRGTQYF
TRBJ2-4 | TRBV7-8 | CASSSYGGVAKNIQYF
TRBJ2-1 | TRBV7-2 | CASSLVGSLNNEQFF
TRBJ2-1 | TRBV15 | CATSGLFNPREIRNEQFF
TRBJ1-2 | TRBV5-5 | CASSLRSRTEDYGYTF
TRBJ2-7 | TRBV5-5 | CASSLEGRPYEQYF
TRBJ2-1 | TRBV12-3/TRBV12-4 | CASIDHAGTTGQFF
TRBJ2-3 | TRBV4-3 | CASSQEWGRPDTQYF
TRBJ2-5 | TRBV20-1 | CSATGTSGLRETQYF
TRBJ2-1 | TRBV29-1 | CSALQGLSDTFF
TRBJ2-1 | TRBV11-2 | CASSLAGTGIEEQFF
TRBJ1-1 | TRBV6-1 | CASSWGVRFTEAFF
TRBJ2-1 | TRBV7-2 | CASSFGTDGTREQFF
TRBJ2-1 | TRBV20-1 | CSARRWGVSGRNEQFF
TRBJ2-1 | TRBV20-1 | CSARATSGSTYNEQFF
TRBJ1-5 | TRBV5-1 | CASSFGTDQPQHF
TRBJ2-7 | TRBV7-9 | CASSLVGTGGDEQYF
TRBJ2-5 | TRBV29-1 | CSVGLAGSGETQYF